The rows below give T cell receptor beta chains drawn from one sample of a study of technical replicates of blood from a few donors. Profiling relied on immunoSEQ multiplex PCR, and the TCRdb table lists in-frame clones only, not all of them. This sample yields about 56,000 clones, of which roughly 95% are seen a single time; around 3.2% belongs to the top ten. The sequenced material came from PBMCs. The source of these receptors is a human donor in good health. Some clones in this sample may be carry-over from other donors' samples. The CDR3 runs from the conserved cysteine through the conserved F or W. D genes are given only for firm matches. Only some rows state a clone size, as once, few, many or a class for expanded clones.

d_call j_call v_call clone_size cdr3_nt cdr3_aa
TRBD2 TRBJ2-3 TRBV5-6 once TGTGCCAGCAGCTTAGAGGGACTAGCGGGCACAGATACGCAGTATTTT CASSLEGLAGTDTQYF
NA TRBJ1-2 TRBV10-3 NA TGTGCCATCAGTGGGGGCAGGTATTCGACCCTCGACTATGGCTACACCTTC CAISGGRYSTLDYGYTF
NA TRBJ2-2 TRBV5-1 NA TGCGCCAGCAGAGGGGGATCCGGGGAGCTGTTTTTT CASRGGSGELFF
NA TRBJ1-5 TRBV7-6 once TGTGCCAGCAGCTCGACAGTGAATAGCAATCAGCCCCAGCATTTT CASSSTVNSNQPQHF
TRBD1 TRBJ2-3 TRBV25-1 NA TGTGCCAGCAGCAAACCAGGGGGAGATACGCAGTATTTT CASSKPGGDTQYF
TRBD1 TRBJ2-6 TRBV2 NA TGTGCCAGCAGGGTTGGACAGGGGGCTTCTGGGGCCAACGTCCTGACTTTC CASRVGQGASGANVLTF
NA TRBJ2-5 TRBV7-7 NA TGTGCCAGCAGCAAAAACCTAGTAGAGACCCAGTACTTC CASSKNLVETQYF
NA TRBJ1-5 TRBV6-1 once TGTGCCAGCAGTGTAAGAGGGTTCGAACAGCCCCAGCATTTT CASSVRGFEQPQHF
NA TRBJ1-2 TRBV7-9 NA TGTGCCAGCAGCTTAGCCCGACGCCAGGGGATTAATGGCTACACCTTC CASSLARRQGINGYTF
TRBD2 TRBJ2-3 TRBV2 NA TGTGCCAGCAGTCGCCAAGCGGGGGCCACAGATACGCAGTATTTT CASSRQAGATDTQYF
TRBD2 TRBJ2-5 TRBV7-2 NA TGTGCCAGCAGCTCCGCGATCAGCGGGAGGGCAGAGACCCAGTACTTC CASSSAISGRAETQYF
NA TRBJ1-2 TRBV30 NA TGTGCCTGGAGTGTAGACAGGTACTATGGCTACACCTTC CAWSVDRYYGYTF
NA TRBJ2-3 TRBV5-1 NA TGCGCCAGCACGTCGGCCAGGGTAAGAGATACGCAGTATTTT CASTSARVRDTQYF
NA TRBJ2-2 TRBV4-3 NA TGCGCCAGCAGCCAAGAAGCTCGCCTGAACACCGGGGAGCTGTTTTTT CASSQEARLNTGELFF
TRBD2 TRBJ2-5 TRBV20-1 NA TGCAACAAGCGGGGGGGAGAGACCCAGTACTTC CNKRGGETQYF
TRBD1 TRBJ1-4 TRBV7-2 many TGTGCCAGCAGACCAGAGGGACAGGGCTGGGGAAAACTGTTTTTT CASRPEGQGWGKLFF
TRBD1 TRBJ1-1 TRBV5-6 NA TGTGCCAGCAGCTTCCGGGACAGGAACACTGAAGCTTTCTTT CASSFRDRNTEAFF
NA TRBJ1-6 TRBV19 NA TGTGCCAGTAGTAGCCGCAGGTGGGAGTATTCACCCCTCCACTTT CASSSRRWEYSPLHF
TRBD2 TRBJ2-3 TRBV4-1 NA TGCGCCAGCAGCCAAGGTAGCGGGGGGGCAGATACGCAGTATTTT CASSQGSGGADTQYF
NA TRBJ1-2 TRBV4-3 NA TGCGCCAGCAGCCAGCCCGGCGGATATGGCTACACCTTC CASSQPGGYGYTF
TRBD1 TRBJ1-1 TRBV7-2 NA TGTGCCAGCAGCTACCTCGGGACAGGGGTTACCACTGAAGCTTTCTTT CASSYLGTGVTTEAFF
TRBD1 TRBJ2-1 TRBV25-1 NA TGTGCCAGCGGAGACAGGGTCAATGAGCAGTTCTTC CASGDRVNEQFF
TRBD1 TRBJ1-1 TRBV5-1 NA TGCGCCAGCAGCCCACAGGGGTCCACTGAAGCTTTCTTT CASSPQGSTEAFF
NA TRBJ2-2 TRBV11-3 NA TGTGCCAGCAGCATAGGGGACTCGGGCACCGGGGAGCTGTTTTTT CASSIGDSGTGELFF
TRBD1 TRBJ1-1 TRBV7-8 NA TGTGCCAGCAGCTTAGCGGGACAGTGGGGCACTGAAGCTTTCTTT CASSLAGQWGTEAFF
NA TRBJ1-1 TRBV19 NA TGTGCCAGTAGCCCTCGAGCAGGGTTAGGGGCTTTCTTT CASSPRAGLGAFF
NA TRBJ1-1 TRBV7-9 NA TGTGCCAGCAACCTCAGGGGTATGAACTCTGAAGCTTTCTTT CASNLRGMNSEAFF
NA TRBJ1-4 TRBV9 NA TGTGCCAGCAGCACAGGAGGGACGGTGAATGAAAAACTGTTTTTT CASSTGGTVNEKLFF
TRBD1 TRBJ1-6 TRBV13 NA TGTGCCAGCAGCTTAATCTGGGACAGGGGCAATTCACCCCTCCACTTT CASSLIWDRGNSPLHF
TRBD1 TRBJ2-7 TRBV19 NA TGTGCCAGTAGACAAACCGGGACAGGCCAATACGAGCAGTACTTC CASRQTGTGQYEQYF
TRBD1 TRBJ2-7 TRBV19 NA TGTGCCAGTAGTACCAGGACAGGGGACTACGAGCAGTACTTC CASSTRTGDYEQYF
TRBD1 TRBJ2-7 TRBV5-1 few TGCGCCAGCAGCTTGTTTCTTGGGGACAGTTCCTACGAGCAGTACTTC CASSLFLGDSSYEQYF
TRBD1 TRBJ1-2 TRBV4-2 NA TGTGCCAGCAGCCAGGGGACAGGGGACTATGGCTACACCTTC CASSQGTGDYGYTF
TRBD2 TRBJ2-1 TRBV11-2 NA TGTGCCAGCAGCAAGAAGCGGGGGTACAATGAGCAGTTCTTC CASSKKRGYNEQFF